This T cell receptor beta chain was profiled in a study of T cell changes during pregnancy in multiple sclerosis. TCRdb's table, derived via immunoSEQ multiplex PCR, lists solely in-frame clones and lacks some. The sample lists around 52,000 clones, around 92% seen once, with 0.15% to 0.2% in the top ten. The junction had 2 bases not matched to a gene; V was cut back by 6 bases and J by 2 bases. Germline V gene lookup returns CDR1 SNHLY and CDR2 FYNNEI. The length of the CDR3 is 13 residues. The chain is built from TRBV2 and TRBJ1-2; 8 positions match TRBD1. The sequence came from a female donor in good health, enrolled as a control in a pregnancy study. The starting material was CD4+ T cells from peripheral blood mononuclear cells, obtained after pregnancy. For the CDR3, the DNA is TGTGCCAGCAGCGGGGACAGGAACTATGGCTACACCTTC. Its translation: CASSGDRNYGYTF. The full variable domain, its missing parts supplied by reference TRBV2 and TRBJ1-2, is EPEVTQTPSHQVTQMGQEVILRCVPISNHLYFYWYRQILGQKVEFLVSFYNNEISEKSEIFDDQFSVERPDGSNFTLKIRSTKLEDSAMYFCASSGDRNYGYTFGSGTRLTVV.